This is a list of T cell receptor beta chains from one sample in a study of blood T cell repertoires in COVID-19. The table came from immunoSEQ multiplex PCR; TCRdb's copy has only in-frame clones and leaves some out. The table has over 400,000 clones, approximately 85% seen once. The sequencing sample was made of peripheral blood. Receptors originate from a human donor in a cohort sampled during active COVID-19. The CDR3 runs from the conserved cysteine through the conserved F or W. The order of the fields is D gene, V gene, clone size, J gene, CDR3 protein, CDR3 DNA. A D gene is named only where the DNA matches it firmly. Clone size, where shown, is once, few, many, or a class for clones that have expanded.

>TRBD1|TRBV5-4|.|TRBJ1-1
CASRSPGQERTEAFF
TGTGCCAGCAGATCGCCGGGACAGGAAAGGACTGAAGCTTTCTTT
>TRBD2|TRBV5-1|.|TRBJ2-1
CASSFRLADDEQFF
TGCGCCAGCAGCTTTCGACTAGCCGACGATGAGCAGTTCTTC
>.|TRBV11-3|.|TRBJ2-7
CASSSGTPPYEQYF
TGTGCCAGCAGCTCCGGGACTCCTCCCTACGAGCAGTACTTC
>TRBD2|TRBV5-5|.|TRBJ2-1
CASSLASGTSGSGSEQFF
TGTGCCAGCAGCTTGGCATCCGGGACTAGCGGGAGCGGGAGTGAGCAGTTCTTC
>TRBD1|TRBV6-2/TRBV6-3|.|TRBJ1-5
CASSYQTGRSNQPQHF
TGTGCCAGCAGTTACCAGACAGGGCGTAGCAATCAGCCCCAGCATTTT
>.|TRBV11-2|.|TRBJ2-7
CASSLIPGVWNEQYF
TGTGCCAGCAGCTTAATCCCAGGGGTTTGGAACGAGCAGTACTTC
>TRBD1|TRBV7-2|once|TRBJ2-1
CASSSSGTGPSEQFF
TGTGCCAGCAGCTCAAGTGGGACAGGGCCCAGTGAGCAGTTCTTC
>.|TRBV9|.|TRBJ1-5
CASSVAGSNQPQHF
TGTGCCAGCAGCGTAGCAGGTAGCAATCAGCCCCAGCATTTT
>.|TRBV6-6|.|TRBJ2-5
CASRVAEYQETQYF
TGTGCCAGCCGCGTAGCGGAGTACCAAGAGACCCAGTACTTC
>TRBD1|TRBV30|.|TRBJ2-4
CAWSDLDRENIQYF
TGTGCCTGGAGTGACCTGGACAGGGAAAACATTCAGTACTTC
>.|TRBV10-1|once|TRBJ2-3
CASSPAELDTDTQYF
TGCGCCAGCAGTCCAGCGGAGCTAGACACAGATACGCAGTATTTT
>.|TRBV7-2|.|TRBJ1-5
CASSLTGIYQPQHF
TGTGCCAGCAGCTTAACAGGGATCTATCAGCCCCAGCATTTT
>TRBD2|TRBV11-2|.|TRBJ2-7
CASSVGLAESSYEQYF
TGTGCCAGCAGCGTCGGACTAGCGGAAAGCTCCTACGAGCAGTACTTC
>TRBD2|TRBV9|.|TRBJ2-7
CASSAHAGEIYEQYF
TGTGCCAGCAGCGCCCACGCGGGAGAGATCTACGAGCAGTACTTC
>.|TRBV19|.|TRBJ1-2
CASRRTDLGGYTF
TGTGCCAGTCGCCGGACAGACCTGGGTGGCTACACCTTC
>.|TRBV19|.|TRBJ1-4
CASSMHRALGGLFF
TGTGCCAGTAGTATGCACAGGGCCTTGGGCGGACTGTTTTTT
>.|TRBV11-2|.|TRBJ2-1
CASSLGQGPYNEQFF
TGTGCCAGCAGCTTAGGGCAGGGGCCCTACAATGAGCAGTTCTTC
>.|TRBV7-9|.|TRBJ2-3
CASSQYRDSIGTDTQYF
TGTGCCAGCAGCCAGTACCGGGACTCAATCGGCACAGATACGCAGTATTTT
>TRBD1|TRBV4-2|few|TRBJ1-5
CASSPPSGGPQHF
TGTGCCAGCAGCCCCCCCTCAGGGGGGCCCCAGCATTTT
>.|TRBV29-1|.|TRBJ1-1
CSALWGGQVAFF
TGCAGCGCTCTTTGGGGAGGACAAGTAGCTTTCTTT
>.|TRBV2|.|TRBJ2-5
CASSGQRFQETQYF
TGTGCCAGCAGTGGACAGCGCTTCCAAGAGACCCAGTACTTC
>.|TRBV27|.|TRBJ2-7
CASSLFHLAPYEQYF
TGTGCCAGCAGTTTATTTCACCTGGCCCCCTACGAGCAGTACTTC
>TRBD1|TRBV18|.|TRBJ1-2
CASSSNGQGTGYTF
TGTGCCAGCTCATCAAATGGACAGGGGACTGGCTACACCTTC
>.|TRBV2|.|TRBJ1-1
CAGTKGDTEAFF
TGTGCCGGTACTAAAGGAGACACTGAAGCTTTCTTT
>.|TRBV7-2|few|TRBJ2-1
CASSFGTYNEQFF
TGTGCCAGCAGCTTTGGCACCTACAATGAGCAGTTCTTC
>.|TRBV3-1/TRBV3-2|.|TRBJ1-1
CASSQALRTEAFF
TGTGCCAGCAGCCAGGCATTGAGGACTGAAGCTTTCTTT
>TRBD2|TRBV5-1|.|TRBJ2-1
CASSQEAGAGNNEQFF
TGCGCCAGCAGCCAAGAGGCGGGAGCAGGGAACAATGAGCAGTTCTTC
>.|TRBV5-6|.|TRBJ2-5
CASSLVGGQETQYF
TGTGCCAGCAGCTTGGTAGGGGGCCAAGAGACCCAGTACTTC
>TRBD1|TRBV19|.|TRBJ1-1
CATKKGDRGLSTEAFF
TGTGCCACTAAGAAAGGGGACAGGGGCCTTAGCACTGAAGCTTTCTTT
>.|TRBV3-1/TRBV3-2|.|TRBJ2-4
CASSQKGNIQYF
TGTGCCAGCAGCCAAAAGGGGAACATTCAGTACTTC
>TRBD2|TRBV28|.|TRBJ2-1
CASIDILLAGEGNEQFF
TGTGCCAGCATTGATATTTTATTAGCGGGAGAAGGAAATGAGCAGTTCTTC
>TRBD1|TRBV18|.|TRBJ1-2
CASSPAPGQGGYGYTF
TGTGCCAGCTCACCAGCCCCGGGACAGGGCGGCTATGGCTACACCTTC